This TCR beta chain was sequenced during a study of T cell responses to AZD1222 COVID-19 vaccine (dated by TCRdb to about 2021). A note on the overall study: TCR sequencing covered fewer than 250 trial participants: 207 given two doses of AZD1222 and 26 given two doses of MenACWY control vaccine. Trial participants were enrolled into age subgroups of 18-55, 56-69 and 70-plus years, which contained approximately 150, 28 and 58 TCR-sequenced participants, respectively.

In light of the paper, this sample's time point label describes: baseline before first vaccination. Interpreted using the paper, the treatment or condition label stands for: meningococcal conjugate vaccine given as trial control. Vaccinee samples were obtained from the UK trials COV001 and COV002, which included a single-blind randomized controlled phase 2/3 trial of AZD1222 (ChAdOx1 nCoV-19) in healthy adults. Trial participant PBMC samples were collected at day 0 and day 28 after the second dose for TCRbeta chain sequencing. The CDR3 regions of human TCRbeta chains were subjected to immunosequencing. The study's processing was this. TCRs in the repertoires were matched against a reference library of SARS-CoV-2-specific TCRs that had been generated with the MIRA antigen-specificity platform. Breadth meant the fraction of unique TCRs that were SARS-CoV-2-associated, whereas depth meant the fraction of total T cells that were SARS-CoV-2-associated. Using the MIRA data, each spike-specific TCR was assigned both to the spike region to which the TCR was reactive and to a CD4 or CD8 class. Log10-transformed breadth and depth values were compared by one-way ANOVA with Sidak's multiple comparisons tests. TCRdb took this table from immuneACCESS and kept in-frame rearrangements with V and J called. Such tables lack part of the clones; where checked against another copy, unresolved V genes explain under half of the gap, and the rest is unexplained. D and trimming were read from the DNA, whereas the V and J calls and clone size are those reported in that table. In all, the sample holds about 110,000 clones, and approximately 89% of those were seen once. Together, the top ten hold 3% to 3.5% of the sample.

As concerns this clone: The target of this receptor is not known. No much larger clonotype is one base removed from it; base qualities were not supplied.

Inclusive of the bounding cysteine and phenylalanine, the CDR3 is 16 residues long. Only the CDR3 DNA is retained, 48 bases long and in frame from the first base. The germline V gene gives CDR1 as SGHAT and CDR2 as FQNNGV. V is reduced by 5 bases and J by 3 bases, leaving a spacing of 17 bases between them. The research as a whole found: The 56-69-year group was small, and its depth increase did not reach significance, likely because of low power. Conclusions about previously exposed vaccinees are limited because only five or six AZD1222 recipients were SARS-CoV-2 seropositive at baseline. Participants were mostly white British, with more females than males. The authors suggested clonal diversity may have been underestimated. Epitopes outside the regions mutated in the B.1.351 and B.1.1.7 variants were reportedly recognized by nearly half of the unique spike-specific TCRs. Because no day 14 peak-response samples were available, repertoires were characterized only after the peak T cell response. Spike-specific TCR breadth and depth rose significantly after two AZD1222 doses compared with day 0 and with MenACWY recipients. CD4 TCRs associated with the vaccine covered the entire spike protein, and the dominant responses were in regions 160-218 and 743-854.

This clonotype was obtained from an adult in good health. This material consisted of peripheral blood, taken on day 0 of MenACWY control vaccination. This sequence uses TRBV11-2 and TRBJ1-3, with the D gene too uncertain to name. The CDR3 region: CASSPTAGSYGNTIYF. The DNA is as follows: TGTGCCAGCAGCCCCACAGCGGGGTCGTATGGAAACACCATATATTTT.